These 20 T cell receptor beta chains were sequenced from one sample in a study of T-cell reconstitution after alpha-beta-depleted transplantation in children. Unique molecular identifiers were used in preparing the TCRbeta library. Via MiXCR, TCRdb re-called the PCR reads, giving one row per CDR3 protein. The repertoire consists of approximately 240,000 distinct CDR3 sequences, with roughly a tenth occurring once and the leading ten covering around 6%. The sample in question was PBMCs from the stem cell graft donor, obtained from the stem cell graft. Every receptor here comes from a human donor who donated a stem cell graft to a child with acute lymphoblastic leukemia.

This clonotype was detected many times. The rearrangement links TRBV18 to TRBJ2-7; D perhaps matches TRBD2 (6 bases). From germline, CDR1 is KGHSH and CDR2 LQKENI. CDR3 length equals 14 residues. V dropped 0 bases and J dropped 4 bases, with 10 bases sitting between them. CDR3 nucleotides: TGTGCCAGCTCACCACCTGACGGGAGATACGAGCAGTACTTC. Protein sequence: CASSPPDGRYEQYF.

This clonotype has at least ten counts. The rearrangement links TRBV18 to TRBJ1-1, with 8 bases that match TRBD1. This CDR3 has 16 amino acids. The V and J ends lost 3 bases and 1 base, in that order; junction bases with no gene match: 7. Germline assignment: CDR1 KGHSH and CDR2 LQKENI. CDR3 residues: CASSPNPTGANTEAFF. The DNA of the CDR3 is TGTGCCAGCTCACCGAACCCGACAGGGGCGAACACTGAAGCTTTCTTT.

The chain joins TRBV30 to TRBJ2-1; D uncertain. CDR1 and CDR2 (germline): GTSNPN, SVGIG (reference sequence). The CDR3 totals 13 residues. V shed 2 bases and J shed 5 bases, with 10 bases lying between them. The CDR3 DNA reads as TGTGCCTGGAGTCCCGGGTACGACAATGAGCAGTTCTTC. It specifies CAWSPGYDNEQFF.

This clonotype was picked up many times. This chain uses TRBV4-3 with TRBJ1-2; no definite D call. The CDR3 runs 14 residues. V was trimmed by 0 bases and J by 4 bases, leaving 9 bases between them. The V gene's germline CDR1 is LGHNA and CDR2 YSLEER. The CDR3 reads CASSQEIGRYGYTF. CDR3 nucleotides: TGCGCCAGCAGCCAAGAAATAGGTCGCTATGGCTACACCTTC.

This clonotype was observed many times. The chain couples TRBV4-2 to TRBJ2-3; TRBD2 matches 8 bases. J lost 2 bases, V lost 4 bases, and 17 bases had no gene match. There are 19 residues in the CDR3. Germline lookup yields CDR1 LGHNA and CDR2 YNFKEQ. The CDR3 region is CASSPRTMPGGGLTDTQYF. The CDR3 region has the DNA TGTGCCAGCAGCCCTCGGACGATGCCGGGGGGGGGCCTCACAGATACGCAGTATTTT.

This clonotype was detected many times. The chain employs TRBV7-8 and TRBJ2-3; 11 bases line up with TRBD2. This CDR3 has 17 residues. Germline values: CDR1 SGHVS, CDR2 FQNEAQ. V was pared by 5 bases and J by 3 bases, with 10 bases of the junction left unmatched. CDR3: CASSQGATSGVTDTQYF. The CDR3 DNA follows: TGTGCCAGCAGCCAGGGGGCGACTAGCGGGGTTACAGATACGCAGTATTTT. The full variable domain, rest sourced from reference TRBV7-8 and TRBJ2-3, is GAGVSQSPRYKVAKRGQDVALRCDPISGHVSLFWYQQALGQGPEFLTYFQNEAQLDKSGLPSDRFFAERPEGSVSTLKIQRTQQEDSAVYLCASSQGATSGVTDTQYFGPGTRLTVL.

The table lists this clonotype with many counts. V usage is TRBV21-1 and J usage is TRBJ1-1; the D call in the table, TRBD1, was not verified against the DNA. TRBV21-1 is a pseudogene. CDR3 length: 18 residues. The CDR3 DNA reads as TGTGCCAGCAGCACCCACTGGGACAGGGCGACCCTGAGCACTGAAGCTTTCTTT. Translating gives CASSTHWDRATLSTEAFF.

This rearrangement joins TRBV20-1 to TRBJ2-3; the match to TRBD2 covers 10 bases. In germline, CDR1 is DFQATT, CDR2 SNEGSKA (reference sequence). After removal of 1 base from V and 0 bases from J, the junction contained 10 bases not matched to a gene. The CDR3 is 18 residues long. The DNA for the CDR3 is TGCAGTGCTAGAGTACAAAGCGGGGGGGCTACTAGCACAGATACGCAGTATTTT. Translating it yields CSARVQSGGATSTDTQYF.

This clonotype was counted between two and nine times. This chain connects TRBV5-1 to TRBJ2-6; 9 nucleotides align to TRBD1. The CDR3 is 17 amino acids. The germline V gene encodes CDR1 SGHRS and CDR2 YFSETQ. V gave up 9 bases and J gave up 1 base; unmatched junction bases: 11. The CDR3 spells CATLPGTGMSGANVLTF. CDR3 DNA sequence: TGCGCCACCCTCCCCGGGACAGGGATGTCTGGGGCCAACGTCCTGACTTTC. Variable domain in full (rest from reference TRBV5-1 and TRBJ2-6): KAGVTQTPRYLIKTRGQQVTLSCSPISGHRSVSWYQQTPGQGLQFLFEYFSETQRNKGNFPGRFSGRQFSNSRSEMNVSTLELGDSALYLCATLPGTGMSGANVLTFGAGSRLTVL.

This clonotype was detected many times. The chain has TRBV4-1 and TRBJ2-3; tentatively, D is TRBD1 (6 bases). V was clipped by 2 bases and J by 0 bases, with 15 bases between them. Germline CDR1 reads MGHRA; CDR2 reads YSYEKL. This CDR3 is built from 17 residues. CDR3 DNA sequence: TGCGCCAGCAGCCAAACTGGGGGACAAACTAGCACAGATACGCAGTATTTT. Amino acid sequence: CASSQTGGQTSTDTQYF.

This clonotype appeared many times. This sequence joins TRBV20-1 and TRBJ2-3, with TRBD2 identical over 7 bases. The CDR3 is 15 amino acids. The germline V gene has CDR1 DFQATT and CDR2 SNEGSKA (reference sequence). The V gene end was trimmed by 1 base and the J gene end by 0 bases; junction bases not matched to a gene: 4. The CDR3 DNA reads as TGCAGTGCTAGAGGCGCTAGCGGCAGCACAGATACGCAGTATTTT. Amino acids: CSARGASGSTDTQYF.

The chain recombines TRBV29-1 with TRBJ1-5; the D gene is possibly TRBD1 (6 bases). CDR1 SQVTM and CDR2 ANQGSEA come from the germline V gene. The V and J ends lost 3 bases and 6 bases respectively, with 15 bases between them. This CDR3 spans 14 amino acids. For the CDR3, the DNA is TGCAGCGTTGATGGGGAGGGGGGACGTCAGCCCCAGCATTTT. It specifies CSVDGEGGRQPQHF.

In its sample, this clonotype was seen many times. The chain joins TRBV11-2 to TRBJ2-5; D uncertain. V was trimmed by 2 bases and J by 2 bases, leaving 12 bases between them. Germline lookup yields CDR1 SGHAT and CDR2 FQNNGV. The CDR3 has 15 residues. The CDR3: CASSLIPLRQETQYF. The CDR3 DNA reads as TGTGCCAGCAGCTTAATTCCCTTGCGGCAAGAGACCCAGTACTTC.

Only a few counts were recorded for this clonotype. The chain has TRBV4-3 and TRBJ2-7, with TRBD1 as a possible D gene (5 bases). The CDR3 is 18 amino acids. Germline V gene data show CDR1 as LGHNA and CDR2 as YSLEER. Trimming took 4 bases from V and 0 from J, leaving 22 bases between them. CDR3 sequence (DNA): TGCGCCAGCAGCCGCGGTCCCCCCACCCAGGGATACTCCTACGAGCAGTACTTC. It yields the protein CASSRGPPTQGYSYEQYF.

This clonotype was found many times. V usage is TRBV29-1 and J usage is TRBJ1-2; no firm D call. CDR3 length: 13 residues. The ends were cut back, 2 bases at V and 3 bases at J, with 10 bases in the middle. Germline CDR1 and CDR2: SQVTM and ANQGSEA. The CDR3 nucleotides read TGCAGCGTTGAAATCGGATTGGACTATGGCTACACCTTC. It translates to CSVEIGLDYGYTF.

The sample holds a few counts of this clonotype. The chain uses TRBV7-9 and TRBJ1-2; TRBD1 aligns across 8 bases. The V and J ends lost 5 bases and 4 bases, in that order; junction bases with no gene match: 9. The CDR3 totals 15 residues. Per the germline V gene, CDR1 is SEHNR and CDR2 is FQNEAQ (reference sequence). CDR3 in amino acids: CASSTSGTGPYGYTF. CDR3 DNA: TGTGCCAGCAGCACCTCCGGGACAGGACCCTATGGCTACACCTTC.

In this sample, this clonotype turned up many times. The CDR3 DNA reads as TGTGCCAGCAGCTTATTTGGGCAACCTAATTCACCCCTCCACTTT. This sequence encodes CASSLFGQPNSPLHF. The rearrangement joins TRBV7-2 to TRBJ1-6; D is unclear. Trimming removed 2 bases at V and 6 bases at J, with 11 bases between. The CDR3 totals 15 residues. The germline V gene has CDR1 SGHTA and CDR2 FQGNSA.

This clonotype was counted only a few times. The genes are TRBV20-1 and TRBJ2-5; 13 bases align to TRBD2. V shed 6 bases, J shed 0 bases, and the junction held 4 bases outside the gene matches. This CDR3 is built from 15 residues. Germline V gene lookup returns CDR1 DFQATT and CDR2 SNEGSKA (reference sequence). Here the CDR3 DNA reads TGCAGTGCCCGTGGGACTAGCGGGGACCAAGAGACCCAGTACTTC. Translated, it gives CSARGTSGDQETQYF.

This clonotype occurred many times. The rearrangement links TRBV5-1 to TRBJ1-6; no reliable D call. V dropped 4 bases and J dropped 11 bases, with 10 bases sitting between them. The CDR3 totals 12 residues. Per germline, CDR1 SGHRS and CDR2 YFSETQ. CDR3 sequence reads: CASSLDSPPLHF. CDR3 DNA sequence: TGCGCCAGCAGCCTAGATTCGCCACCCCTCCACTTT.

The V call is TRBV10-3, the J call TRBJ1-1; possible D gene TRBD1, 6 bases. CDR3 length: 14 residues. Germline CDR1 reads ENHRY; CDR2 reads SYGVKD. V was clipped by 7 bases and J by 0 bases, with 12 bases between them. The DNA of the CDR3 is TGTGCCATCACAAGGGACACCTTGAACACTGAAGCTTTCTTT. Its translation: CAITRDTLNTEAFF.